The 15 T cell receptor beta chains below all came from one sample that was sequenced in a study of T cells in women clearing cervical HPV infection. Method: immunoSEQ multiplex PCR; TCRdb's copy keeps in-frame clones and lacks some. The table lists around 30,000 clones. The specimen was blood buffy coat. These receptor sequences come from a woman between 18 and 69 years old with a cervical HPV16 infection that either progressed to CIN3+ or cleared (not recorded which).

Of note for this clone: The read comes to an end 3 residues before the CDR3 does, leaving the germline J gene to fill in the end. This chain links TRBV19 with TRBJ1-4; TRBD1 might be the D (5 bases). Per the germline V gene, CDR1 is LNHDA and CDR2 is SQIVND (reference sequence). V shed 6 bases and J shed 8 bases, with 25 bases lying between them. CDR3 length: 17 residues. CDR3 DNA, as far as it was read: TGTGCCAGTAGCCCCGTTTGGGGCCTAAATCTATGGGAAAAA. Its translation: CASSPVWGLNLWEK. The CDR3 in full is CASSPVWGLNLWEKLFF. Together with reference TRBV19 and TRBJ1-4, the CDR3 gives the full variable domain: DGGITQSPKYLFRKEGQNVTLSCEQNLNHDAMYWYRQDPGQGLRLIYYSQIVNDFQKGDIAEGYSVSREKKESFPLTVTSAQKNPTAFYLCASSPVWGLNLWEKLFFGSGTQLSVL.

With regard to this clone: The read falls 3 residues short of the CDR3 end, and the missing part is taken from the germline J gene. The chain links TRBV24-1 to TRBJ2-1, with TRBD2 matching over 13 bases. Germline V gene data show CDR1 as KGHDR and CDR2 as SFDVKD. Trimming took 2 bases from V and 9 from J; bases not matched to a gene: 6. The CDR3 totals 16 residues. The sequenced CDR3 bases are TGTGCCACCAGTGATTGGACTAGCGGGAGCAGGGGTGAG. As protein: CATSDWTSGSRGE. The complete CDR3 protein is CATSDWTSGSRGEQFF.

About this clone itself: The read finishes 3 residues shy of the CDR3 end, and the germline J gene is used to complete it. This chain connects TRBV30 to TRBJ2-2, with 7 bases fitting TRBD1. The CDR3 is 16 amino acids. The germline V gene encodes CDR1 GTSNPN and CDR2 SVGIG (reference sequence). The chain's CDR3 is CAWSATTGAQGSPLFF. Incomplete CDR3 DNA: TGTGCCTGGAGTGCCACCACAGGGGCCCAAGGGTCACCG.

Of note for this clone: The CDR3 end is not reached by the read, which stops 3 residues before it; the germline J gene fills it in. The chain combines TRBV11-2 with TRBJ2-7; no definite D call. The V end lost 4 bases, the J end lost 0 bases, and 7 bases lay between the germline ends. Germline lookup yields CDR1 SGHAT and CDR2 FQNNGV. The CDR3 runs 13 residues. The DNA read from the CDR3 is TGTGCCAGCAGCTCATCACTCTCCTACGAG. This codes for CASSSSLSYE. The whole CDR3 region reads CASSSSLSYEQYF. Drawing the rest from reference TRBV11-2 and TRBJ2-7, the complete variable domain is EAGVAQSPRYKIIEKRQSVAFWCNPISGHATLYWYQQILGQGPKLLIQFQNNGVVDDSQLPKDRFSAERLKGVDSTLKIQPAKLEDSAVYLCASSSSLSYEQYFGPGTRLTVT.

About this clone itself: The read halts 3 residues ahead of the CDR3 end, with the missing end drawn from the germline J gene. V gene TRBV4-2 combines with J gene TRBJ2-3; 15 bases map to TRBD2. The CDR3 is 20 residues long. Germline values: CDR1 LGHNA, CDR2 YNFKEQ. V was pared by 4 bases and J by 1 base, with 12 bases of the junction left unmatched. The covered CDR3 bases are TGTGCCAGCAGCCCCACCAGGGGACTAGCGGGAGGCCGAGGCACAGATACG. The encoded protein is CASSPTRGLAGGRGTDT. The whole CDR3 is CASSPTRGLAGGRGTDTQYF.

As concerns this clone: Sequencing ends 3 residues short of the CDR3 end; the germline J gene provides the rest. The rearrangement uses TRBV20-1 and TRBJ1-5, with 7 bases fitting TRBD1. Germline V CDR1 and CDR2: DFQATT, SNEGSKA (reference sequence). V gave up 6 bases and J gave up 0 bases; unmatched junction bases: 11. This CDR3 is built from 16 residues. The CDR3 spells CSASRTGLISNQPQHF. The covered CDR3 bases are TGCAGTGCCTCCAGGACAGGATTAATTAGCAATCAGCCC.

About this clone itself: The CDR3 end is not reached by the read, which stops 3 residues before it; the germline J gene fills it in. The chain is built from TRBV30 and TRBJ1-1, with TRBD1 matching over 7 bases. Trimming took 0 bases from V and 5 from J; bases not matched to a gene: 3. The germline V gene has CDR1 GTSNPN and CDR2 SVGIG (reference sequence). The CDR3 extends over 13 amino acids. CDR3 residues: CAWSVQGNTEAFF. Incomplete CDR3 DNA: TGTGCCTGGAGTGTACAGGGGAATACTGAA.

As regards this clone: The read ends 3 residues shy of where the CDR3 ends; the end is completed using the germline J gene. V usage is TRBV5-1 and J usage is TRBJ2-7; 12 nucleotides line up with TRBD1. Trimming took 4 bases from V and 5 from J; bases not matched to a gene: 7. Germline V gene data show CDR1 as SGHRS and CDR2 as YFSETQ. This CDR3 is built from 15 residues. The CDR3 DNA, read in part, is TGCGCCAGCAGCACAACCGGGACAGGGGGCCACGAG. It codes for CASSTTGTGGHE. The CDR3 in its entirety is CASSTTGTGGHEQYF.

As regards this clone: The DNA ends 3 residues before the CDR3 does, and the rest of the CDR3 is filled in from the germline J gene. The chain has TRBV20-1 and TRBJ2-2; D gene ambiguous. The germline CDR1 and CDR2 sequences are DFQATT and SNEGSKA (reference sequence). The CDR3 totals 15 residues. With 5 bases removed from V and 3 bases from J, the gap between germline ends came to 16 bases. The part of the CDR3 DNA that was read is TGCAGTGCTCCAGCTGGCGGAATCTACACCGGGGAG. This encodes CSAPAGGIYTGE. The complete CDR3 protein is CSAPAGGIYTGELFF.

Concerning this clone: The sequence runs out 3 residues before the end of the CDR3; the remainder is reconstructed from the germline J gene. The V call is TRBV7-9, the J call TRBJ2-1; D possibly corresponds to TRBD1 (6 bases). Germline V gene data show CDR1 as SEHNR and CDR2 as FQNEAQ (reference sequence). The CDR3 has 15 amino acids. V was trimmed by 1 base and J by 3 bases, leaving 10 bases between them. CDR3 protein: CASSLEGRGYNEQFF. CDR3 DNA, as far as it was read: TGTGCCAGCAGCTTAGAGGGCAGGGGCTACAATGAG.

Note on this clone: The read terminates 3 residues ahead of where the CDR3 ends, so the germline J gene completes it. The J gene is TRBJ1-3, the V gene TRBV2, with 10 bases aligning to TRBD1. V gave up 6 bases and J gave up 4 bases; unmatched junction bases: 9. In germline, CDR1 is SNHLY, CDR2 FYNNEI. The CDR3 runs to 16 residues. Incomplete CDR3 DNA: TGTGCCAGCAGAGGTCTTCCGGGACAGGGGGGAAACACC. Protein: CASRGLPGQGGNT. The full CDR3 protein is CASRGLPGQGGNTIYF.

CDR3 bases read: TGTGCCAGTAGTATTCAGGGTGTAGGGGGT. Protein product: CASSIQGVGG. The entire CDR3 sequence reads CASSIQGVGGQYF. V usage is TRBV19 and J usage is TRBJ2-4; D is perhaps TRBD1 (6 bases). The read falls 3 residues short of the CDR3 end, and the missing part is taken from the germline J gene. The CDR3 extends over 13 amino acids. From germline, CDR1 is LNHDA and CDR2 SQIVND (reference sequence).

Concerning this clone itself: Read sequence stops 3 residues before the CDR3 end, and the germline J gene provides the missing end. The V call is TRBV19, the J call TRBJ2-7, with TRBD1 matching 7 bases. The length of the CDR3 is 14 residues. CDR1 and CDR2 from the germline V gene are LNHDA and SQIVND (reference sequence). Trimming cost V 6 bases and J 5 bases; bases outside gene matches: 10. The CDR3 DNA, read in part, is TGTGCCAGTAGAACAGCCGGGACAGATAACGAG. This gives the protein CASRTAGTDNE. The CDR3 in its entirety is CASRTAGTDNEQYF.

As for this clone: The read halts 3 residues ahead of the CDR3 end, with the missing end drawn from the germline J gene. V and J are TRBV4-2 and TRBJ1-1, with TRBD1 matching 8 bases. CDR3 length: 12 amino acids. The V gene's germline CDR1 is LGHNA and CDR2 YNFKEQ. The DNA read from the CDR3 is TGTGCCAGCAGCCAAGCGACAGGGGCA. Its protein is CASSQATGA. The complete CDR3 protein is CASSQATGAAFF.

Concerning this clone itself: The CDR3 end lies 3 residues beyond the end of the read and is filled in from the germline J gene. This chain uses TRBV15 with TRBJ2-7; D perhaps matches TRBD1 (6 bases). CDR3 length: 14 residues. V dropped 3 bases and J dropped 2 bases, with 11 bases sitting between them. Per the germline V gene, CDR1 is LNHNV and CDR2 is YYDKDF (reference sequence). The CDR3: CATSSLDRPYEQYF. The CDR3 bases that were read are TGTGCCACCAGCAGTTTGGACAGACCCTACGAG.